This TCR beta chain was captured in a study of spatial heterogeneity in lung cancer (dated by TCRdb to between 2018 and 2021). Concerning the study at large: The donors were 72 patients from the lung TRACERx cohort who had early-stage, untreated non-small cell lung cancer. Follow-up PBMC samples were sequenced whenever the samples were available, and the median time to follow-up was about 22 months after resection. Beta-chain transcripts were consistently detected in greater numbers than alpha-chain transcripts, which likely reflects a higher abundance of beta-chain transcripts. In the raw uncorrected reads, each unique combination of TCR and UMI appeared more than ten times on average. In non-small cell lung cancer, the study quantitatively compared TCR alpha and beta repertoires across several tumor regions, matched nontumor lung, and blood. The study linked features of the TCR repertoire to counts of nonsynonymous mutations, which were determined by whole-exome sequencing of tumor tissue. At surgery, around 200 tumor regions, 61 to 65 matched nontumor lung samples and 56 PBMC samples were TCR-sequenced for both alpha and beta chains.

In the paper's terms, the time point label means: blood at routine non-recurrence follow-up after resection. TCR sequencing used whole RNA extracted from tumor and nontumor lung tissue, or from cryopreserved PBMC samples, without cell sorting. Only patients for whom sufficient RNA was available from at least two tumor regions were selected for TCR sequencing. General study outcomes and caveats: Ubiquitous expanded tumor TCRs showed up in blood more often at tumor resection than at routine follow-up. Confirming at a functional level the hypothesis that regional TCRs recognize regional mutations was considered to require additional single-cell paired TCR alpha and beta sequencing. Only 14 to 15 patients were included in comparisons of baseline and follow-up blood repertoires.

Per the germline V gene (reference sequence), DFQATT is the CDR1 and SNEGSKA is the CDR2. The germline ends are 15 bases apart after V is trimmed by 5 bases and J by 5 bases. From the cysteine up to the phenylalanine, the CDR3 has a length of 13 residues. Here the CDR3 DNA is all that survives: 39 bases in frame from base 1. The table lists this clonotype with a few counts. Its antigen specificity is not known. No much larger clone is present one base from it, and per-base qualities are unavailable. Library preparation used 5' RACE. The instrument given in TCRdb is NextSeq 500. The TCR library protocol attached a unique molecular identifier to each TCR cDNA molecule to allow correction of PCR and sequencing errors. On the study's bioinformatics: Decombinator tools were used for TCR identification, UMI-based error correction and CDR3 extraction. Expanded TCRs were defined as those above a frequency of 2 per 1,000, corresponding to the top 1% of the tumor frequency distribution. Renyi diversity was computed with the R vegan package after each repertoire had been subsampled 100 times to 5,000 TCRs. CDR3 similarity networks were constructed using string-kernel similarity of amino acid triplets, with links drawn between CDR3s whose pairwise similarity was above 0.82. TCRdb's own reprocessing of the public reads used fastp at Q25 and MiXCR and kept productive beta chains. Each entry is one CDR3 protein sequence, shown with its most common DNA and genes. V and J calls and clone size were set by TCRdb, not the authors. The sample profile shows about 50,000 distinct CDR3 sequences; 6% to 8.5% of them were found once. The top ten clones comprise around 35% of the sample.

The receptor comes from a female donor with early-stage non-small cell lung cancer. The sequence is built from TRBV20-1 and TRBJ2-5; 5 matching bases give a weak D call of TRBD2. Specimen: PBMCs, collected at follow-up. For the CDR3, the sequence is CSALSLGGETQYF. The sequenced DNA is TGCAGTGCTTTATCACTAGGCGGTGAGACCCAGTACTTC.